This T cell receptor (beta chain) was captured in a study of response to subunit inactivated influenza vaccine. Findings and caveats of the study: The authors suggested that few new T cells are recruited per seasonal influenza vaccination.

This clonotype has only a few counts. Its antigen remains unidentified. The junction differs from germline at one of its ends, possibly a read error. The CDR3 contains 16 residues. The V gene's germline CDR1 is SQVTM and CDR2 ANQGSEA. TCRdb recomputed calls from the RT-PCR reads with MiXCR, one row per CDR3 protein. The sample includes about 480,000 distinct CDR3 sequences, under 15% seen only once; the top ten take around 13%. The chain uses TRBV29-1 and TRBJ2-1; unclear D gene. Source: PBMCs from blood, taken 45 days after vaccination. The sequence was collected from a man between 45 and 60 years old who received an inactivated influenza vaccine. As DNA, the CDR3 is TGCAGCGTTGACCCCACGTTAGCCAGCTCCCACAATGAGCAGTTCTTC. Translated: CSVDPTLASSHNEQFF.